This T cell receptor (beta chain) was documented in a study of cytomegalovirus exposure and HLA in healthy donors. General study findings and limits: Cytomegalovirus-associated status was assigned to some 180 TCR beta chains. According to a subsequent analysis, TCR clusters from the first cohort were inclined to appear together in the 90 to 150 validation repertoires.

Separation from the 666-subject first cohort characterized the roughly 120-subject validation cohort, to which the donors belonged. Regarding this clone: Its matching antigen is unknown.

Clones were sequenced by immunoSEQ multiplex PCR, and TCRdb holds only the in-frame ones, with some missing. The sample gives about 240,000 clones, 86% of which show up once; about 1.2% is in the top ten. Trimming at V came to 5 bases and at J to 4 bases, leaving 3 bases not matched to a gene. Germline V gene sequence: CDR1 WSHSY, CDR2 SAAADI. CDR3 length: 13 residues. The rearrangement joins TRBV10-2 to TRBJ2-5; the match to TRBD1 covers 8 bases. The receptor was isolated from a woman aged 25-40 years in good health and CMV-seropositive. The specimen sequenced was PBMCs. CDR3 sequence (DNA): TGCGCCAGCAGTTACACAGGGGGAGAGACCCAGTACTTC. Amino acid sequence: CASSYTGGETQYF.